This T cell receptor (beta chain) appears in the sequencing data of a study of OX40 agonist ivuxolimab in advanced cancers. The overall study: The patients got ivuxolimab, which is an agonistic anti-OX40 (CD134) antibody. Dose-escalation patients suffered from hepatocellular carcinoma, melanoma, renal cell or head and neck cancer.

The repertoire was sequenced with immunoSEQ multiplex PCR; TCRdb's copy has only in-frame clones and lacks some. Among about 53,000 clones, 79% were seen once, and the ten largest hold around 2.4%. Trimming cost V 5 bases and J 6 bases, with 16 bases left between them. The CDR3 loop spans 14 amino acids. Germline CDR1 reads SNHLY; CDR2 reads FYNNEI. Autoimmune disease history or systemic immunosuppression disqualified patients. Points from the study as a whole: Individuals who were partial responders at 0.1-3.0 mg/kg had clonal expansion that ranked among the lowest.

On this clone: Its antigen is as yet unknown.

The J gene is TRBJ1-2, the V gene TRBV2; D might be TRBD1 (5 bases). The sequences come from CD4+ or CD8+ T cells sorted from blood, collected in a trial of the OX40 agonist ivuxolimab. The sequence was obtained from an adult with an advanced solid tumor such as melanoma, head and neck, liver or kidney cancer. CDR3 region: CASSTPGPMNGYTF. The CDR3 coding sequence is TGTGCCAGCAGTACCCCGGGACCTATGAATGGCTACACCTTC.